This T cell receptor (beta chain) was sequenced during a study of TIL therapy for anti-PD-1-resistant metastatic lung cancer. Study background: Tumors carried a median 1.5 non-synonymous mutations per megabase.

Sequencing used immunoSEQ v3. Clones were sequenced by immunoSEQ multiplex PCR, and TCRdb holds only the in-frame ones, with some missing. The repertoire holds 50,000 to 60,000 clones, with 75% to 85% as singletons. The sample's time point: pre-treatment sample, taken before nivolumab and TIL therapy. Trimming removed 4 bases at V and 1 base at J, with 10 bases between. Germline CDR1 SGHDN, CDR2 FVKESK. CDR3 length: 14 residues. The sample was blood, taken at baseline. The receptor comes from a person between 25 and 79 years old with non-small cell lung cancer. V and J are TRBV14 and TRBJ1-1; D is undetermined. CDR3 sequence: CASSLGAGNTEAFF. The CDR3 coding sequence is TGTGCCAGCAGCCTTGGCGCGGGGAACACTGAAGCTTTCTTT.